The 30 T cell receptor beta chains in this list originate from one sample, sequenced in a study. TCRdb redid the calling of the RT-PCR reads with MiXCR, one entry per CDR3 protein. The table records hundreds of thousands of distinct CDR3 sequences, 13% to 15% of them present only once. Sequenced sample: memory CD4+ T cells from blood. These receptors all come from a female donor in good health, serving as a healthy control.

The chain carries TRBV20-1 and TRBJ2-7; 8 nucleotides line up with TRBD1. V shed 6 bases, J shed 5 bases, and the junction held 9 bases outside the gene matches. This CDR3 has 13 amino acids. CDR1 is DFQATT and CDR2 is SNEGSKA in the germline V gene (reference sequence). CDR3 coding DNA: TGCAGTGCAATCCAGACAGGGGAGGACGAGCAGTACTTC. Translating it yields CSAIQTGEDEQYF.

This clonotype has at least ten counts. The genes are TRBV28 and TRBJ2-3, with TRBD2 identical over 9 bases. Germline CDR1 reads MDHEN; CDR2 reads SYDVKM. J lost 6 bases, V lost 8 bases, and 3 bases had no gene match. This CDR3 contains 12 residues. CDR3 in DNA: TGTGCCAGCCTAGCGGGACGGGATACGCAGTATTTT. It translates to CASLAGRDTQYF.

To note about this clonotype: This clone may be a read error of a much larger clone one base away. V usage is TRBV6-6 and J usage is TRBJ2-7; D gene uncertain. With 8 bases removed from V and 0 bases from J, the gap between germline ends came to 14 bases. CDR1 MNHNY and CDR2 SVGAGI come from the germline V gene (reference sequence). The CDR3 has 14 residues. The CDR3 nucleotides are TGTGCCAGCTCAGACGCGGCTGGCTCCTACGAGCAGTACTTC. As protein: CASSDAAGSYEQYF.

This clonotype was recorded many times. The V and J genes are TRBV7-2 and TRBJ2-1, with TRBD2 matching over 13 bases. The junction had 11 bases not matched to a gene; V was cut back by 2 bases and J by 7 bases. The CDR3 sequence is 18 residues long. Per the germline V gene, CDR1 is SGHTA and CDR2 is FQGNSA. The CDR3 sequence is CASSLWTSGRSDMNEQFF. In nucleotides, the CDR3 is TGTGCCAGCAGCTTATGGACTAGCGGGAGAAGTGATATGAATGAGCAGTTCTTC.

This clonotype was counted ten times or more. This chain joins TRBV6-5 and TRBJ2-2; no firm D call. The V end was cut by 3 bases, the J end by 6 bases, with 14 bases between. The CDR3 sequence is 15 residues long. Germline CDR1 is MNHEY and CDR2 is SVGAGI. Written as DNA, the CDR3 is TGTGCCAGCAGTTATCACTCCCGGGTTCCCGGGGAGCTGTTTTTT. Encoded protein: CASSYHSRVPGELFF.

This clonotype has just a few counts. J is TRBJ2-1 and V is TRBV20-1; the D is unclear. CDR3 length: 13 amino acids. With 4 bases removed from V and 3 bases from J, the gap between germline ends came to 10 bases. Per germline, CDR1 DFQATT and CDR2 SNEGSKA (reference sequence). CDR3: CSATGPIYNEQFF. DNA for the CDR3: TGCAGTGCTACCGGCCCTATCTACAATGAGCAGTTCTTC.

This clonotype was counted many times. The chain has TRBV7-2 and TRBJ1-2, with a weak D call TRBD1 (6 bases). Per germline, CDR1 SGHTA and CDR2 FQGNSA. CDR3 length: 16 amino acids. Trimming stripped 5 bases from V and 8 bases from J, with 24 bases between. The CDR3 DNA reads TGTGCCAGCAGCAAAAACCTCCAGGGTGGGGGCGGAGGCTACACCTTC. This codes for CASSKNLQGGGGGYTF.

This chain uses TRBV3-1 with TRBJ2-1; TRBD1 matches 10 bases. The CDR3 is 16 residues long. V was clipped by 2 bases and J by 1 base; unmatched bases: 2. CDR1 is LGHDT and CDR2 is YNNKEL in the germline V gene (reference sequence). The CDR3 sequence: CASSQRQGASYNEQFF. CDR3 bases: TGTGCCAGCAGCCAAAGACAGGGGGCGTCCTACAATGAGCAGTTCTTC.

J is TRBJ1-2 and V is TRBV9; the D gene is possibly TRBD1 (5 bases). V shed 2 bases and J shed 2 bases, with 16 bases lying between them. CDR3 size: 16 residues. Germline V lookup: CDR1 SGDLS, CDR2 YYNGEE. The CDR3 reads CASSVAVGASNYGYTF. The CDR3, as DNA: TGTGCCAGCAGCGTGGCTGTTGGGGCCTCCAACTATGGCTACACCTTC.

This clonotype was seen a few times. This sequence joins TRBV5-1 and TRBJ1-2; no reliable D call. CDR1 and CDR2 from the germline V gene are SGHRS and YFSETQ. This CDR3 contains 15 residues. Trimming left V 0 bases short and J 1 base short, with 10 bases between. Here the CDR3 reads CASSLEGAVNYGYTF. The CDR3 DNA sequence: TGCGCCAGCAGCTTGGAGGGCGCGGTTAACTATGGCTACACCTTC.

This clonotype was counted ten times or more. The J gene is TRBJ2-7, the V gene TRBV6-2 or TRBV6-3, with 9 bases matching TRBD2. The V gene's germline CDR1 is MNHEY and CDR2 SVGEGT. The CDR3 is 15 amino acids. Germline trimming cut 7 bases from V and 7 bases from J; bases unmatched to any gene: 14. The CDR3 reads CASILSGLAAGEQYF. DNA for the CDR3: TGTGCCAGCATCCTATCGGGACTAGCTGCGGGGGAGCAGTACTTC.

This clonotype has ten or more counts. The chain carries TRBV3-1 and TRBJ2-1; D perhaps matches TRBD2 (6 bases). Trimming left V 4 bases short and J 3 bases short, with 19 bases between. CDR3 length equals 17 residues. Germline V gives CDR1 LGHDT, CDR2 YNNKEL (reference sequence). Written as DNA, the CDR3 is TGTGCCAGCAGCCCCCTATTTGTTAGGGGACTCTACAATGAGCAGTTCTTC. As protein: CASSPLFVRGLYNEQFF.

This clonotype was recorded at least ten times. The V and J genes are TRBV5-1 and TRBJ1-2, with D possibly matching TRBD1 (5 bases). The CDR3 runs to 14 residues. Germline CDR1 reads SGHRS; CDR2 reads YFSETQ. V lost 0 bases and J 4 bases, leaving 10 bases between the germline ends. The CDR3: CASSLVGLPYGYTF. The CDR3, as DNA: TGCGCCAGCAGCTTGGTGGGACTTCCCTATGGCTACACCTTC.

This clonotype came up a few times. The J gene is TRBJ2-7, the V gene TRBV9, with D possibly TRBD2 on 6 matching bases. The CDR3 has 15 amino acids. Trimming removed 0 bases from V and 2 bases from J, with 12 bases in between. Germline-derived CDR1 and CDR2 are SGDLS and YYNGEE. In nucleotides, the CDR3 is TGTGCCAGCAGCGTAGCTGATAGCGGTCCCTACGAGCAGTACTTC. Translated: CASSVADSGPYEQYF.

The chain couples TRBV5-6 to TRBJ1-6; no firm D call. There are 15 residues in the CDR3. Trimming shortened V by 6 bases and J by 10 bases, and 20 bases separated the two germline ends. The germline V gene encodes CDR1 SGHDT and CDR2 YYEEEE. The CDR3 here is CASTRSLLFGSPLHF. CDR3 sequence (DNA): TGTGCCAGCACCCGCAGTCTACTCTTCGGGTCACCCCTCCACTTT.

In its sample, this clonotype was seen many times. The V and J genes are TRBV18 and TRBJ1-2, with a tentative D call TRBD1 (5 bases). This CDR3 contains 13 residues. Between the trimmed V and J ends, which lost 6 bases and 3 bases, there was a span of 11 bases. Germline CDR1 KGHSH, CDR2 LQKENI. CDR3 in DNA: TGTGCCAGCTCTCCCGACAGCGACTATGGCTACACCTTC. Translated, it gives CASSPDSDYGYTF.

This clonotype was counted ten times or more. This chain links TRBV5-1 with TRBJ2-7; TRBD2 agrees at 7 bases. Germline V gives CDR1 SGHRS, CDR2 YFSETQ. The trim removed 5 bases at V and 7 bases at J, leaving 12 bases unmatched. The CDR3 sequence is 14 residues long. In nucleotides, the CDR3 is TGCGCCAGCAGTCGCGGACTAGTAGTAGGGGAGCAGTACTTC. This codes for CASSRGLVVGEQYF.

Notes on this clonotype: A much larger clone differs by one base, so this may be a read error. This chain uses TRBV7-2 with TRBJ2-3; no clear D. CDR3 length equals 15 residues. Germline loops: CDR1 SGHTA, CDR2 FQGNSA. V gave up 3 bases and J gave up 2 bases, with 12 bases separating them. CDR3 sequence (DNA): TGTGCCAGCAGCTTTACTGGCGTATTCACAGATACGCAGTATTTT. Residues: CASSFTGVFTDTQYF.

This clonotype has more than one count but fewer than ten. This chain joins TRBV6-5 and TRBJ1-3; D may be TRBD1 (5 bases). Germline CDR1 and CDR2: MNHEY and SVGAGI. V lost 6 bases to trimming and J lost 5 bases, with 20 bases between them. This CDR3 has 16 residues. The CDR3 region is CASRDTDSKPRNTIYF. The CDR3 coding sequence is TGTGCCAGCAGAGACACTGACAGTAAGCCCAGAAACACCATATATTTT.

The chain couples TRBV7-2 to TRBJ2-5, with D possibly being TRBD1 (5 bases). The CDR3 has 14 amino acids. Trimming took off 6 bases at V and 1 base at J, with 12 bases between the two ends. CDR1 and CDR2 from the germline V gene are SGHTA and FQGNSA. The CDR3 loop is CASSPREFQETQYF. The CDR3 DNA is TGTGCCAGCAGTCCCAGGGAATTCCAAGAGACCCAGTACTTC.

The chain recombines TRBV7-2 with TRBJ2-7; 7 nucleotides match TRBD2. The CDR3 totals 14 residues. With 6 bases clipped from V and 5 bases from J, the junction kept 10 bases outside the gene matches. Per germline, CDR1 SGHTA and CDR2 FQGNSA. The CDR3: CASRPAGSLNEQYF. DNA of the CDR3: TGTGCCAGCAGACCAGCGGGGTCTTTAAACGAGCAGTACTTC. Full variable domain (rest looked up from reference TRBV7-2 and TRBJ2-7): GAGVSQSPSNKVTEKGKDVELRCDPISGHTALYWYRQSLGQGLEFLIYFQGNSAPDKSGLPSDRFSAERTGGSVSTLTIQRTQQEDSAVYLCASRPAGSLNEQYFGPGTRLTVT.

This clonotype was found a few times. This chain links TRBV30 with TRBJ2-1; D ambiguous. This CDR3 is 11 amino acids long. Trimming took 2 bases from V and 4 from J, leaving 3 bases between them. In germline, CDR1 is GTSNPN, CDR2 SVGIG (reference sequence). CDR3 loop: CAWSLYNEQFF. The CDR3 region has the DNA TGTGCCTGGAGTCTGTACAATGAGCAGTTCTTC. Combining the CDR3 with reference TRBV30 and TRBJ2-1 gives the whole variable domain SQTIHQWPATLVQPVGSPLSLECTVEGTSNPNLYWYRQAAGRGLQLLFYSVGIGQISSEVPQNLSASRPQDRQFILSSKKLLLSDSGFYLCAWSLYNEQFFGPGTRLTVL.

The genes are TRBV20-1 and TRBJ1-1, with D maybe TRBD1 (5 bases). CDR1 is DFQATT, CDR2 SNEGSKA, per germline (reference sequence). Trimming removed 2 bases at V and 11 bases at J, with 12 bases between. The CDR3 spans 11 residues. CDR3 DNA: TGCAGTGCTAGACAGGGCATTTGGGCTTTCTTT. Its protein is CSARQGIWAFF.

This clonotype was detected once. This chain joins TRBV7-2 and TRBJ1-5; no clear D. CDR1 and CDR2 (germline): SGHTA, FQGNSA. V was cut by 4 bases and J by 11 bases, with 15 bases left in between. This CDR3 is built from 13 residues. The CDR3 DNA reads TGTGCCAGCAGCTCCGGGGTAGAGGAGACCCAGCATTTT. Its translation: CASSSGVEETQHF.

This clonotype turned up a few times. V usage is TRBV7-2 and J usage is TRBJ1-2, with 8 positions matching TRBD1. The V gene's germline CDR1 is SGHTA and CDR2 FQGNSA. The CDR3 covers 16 residues. The V gene end was trimmed by 5 bases and the J gene end by 2 bases; junction bases not matched to a gene: 10. CDR3 in DNA: TGTGCCAGCAGCCCCTCCGCGGACAGGGTAAACTATGGCTACACCTTC. It codes for CASSPSADRVNYGYTF.

This clonotype was counted many times. This rearrangement joins TRBV24-1 to TRBJ2-6; 9 bases fit TRBD1. The CDR3 is 19 residues long. Germline CDR1 KGHDR, CDR2 SFDVKD. The V segment lost 0 bases and the J segment 0 bases; nucleotides outside the gene matches: 5. CDR3 DNA sequence: TGTGCCACCAGTGATTTGAAGAGGGACAGGGTCTCTGGGGCCAACGTCCTGACTTTC. Its protein is CATSDLKRDRVSGANVLTF.

This clonotype was counted at least ten times. V is TRBV29-1 and J is TRBJ2-5; D remains unclear. V lost 5 bases and J lost 5, with 18 bases in between. Germline assignment: CDR1 SQVTM and CDR2 ANQGSEA. The CDR3 has 14 residues. Written as DNA, the CDR3 is TGCAGCGTTCCTGCGCCTTACGGCCTGGAGACCCAGTACTTC. Protein product: CSVPAPYGLETQYF.

The table lists this clonotype with a few counts. J is TRBJ1-2 and V is TRBV7-9, with a weak D call TRBD1 (6 bases). CDR1 SEHNR and CDR2 FQNEAQ come from the germline V gene (reference sequence). CDR3 size: 14 residues. V gave up 7 bases and J gave up 4 bases, with 16 bases separating them. CDR3 DNA: TGTGCCAGCATCCCGTCGGGGGCGGGCTATGGCTACACCTTC. It yields the protein CASIPSGAGYGYTF.

The chain couples TRBV5-1 to TRBJ1-6; tentatively, D is TRBD1 (5 bases). The CDR3 is 17 residues long. The V end lost 5 bases, the J end lost 5 bases, and 20 bases lay between the germline ends. Germline CDR1 reads SGHRS; CDR2 reads YFSETQ. The CDR3 nucleotides read TGCGCCAGCAGACATGACACGGACACCGGTGATAATTCACCCCTCCACTTT. Its protein is CASRHDTDTGDNSPLHF.

This chain links TRBV20-1 with TRBJ2-7; 9 positions match TRBD2. Germline-derived CDR1 and CDR2 are DFQATT and SNEGSKA (reference sequence). V dropped 3 bases and J dropped 0; count of bases not matched to a gene: 3. The CDR3 runs to 14 residues. The CDR3 loop is CSASPSGTSYEQYF. CDR3 nucleotides: TGCAGTGCTAGTCCTAGCGGGACCTCCTACGAGCAGTACTTC.